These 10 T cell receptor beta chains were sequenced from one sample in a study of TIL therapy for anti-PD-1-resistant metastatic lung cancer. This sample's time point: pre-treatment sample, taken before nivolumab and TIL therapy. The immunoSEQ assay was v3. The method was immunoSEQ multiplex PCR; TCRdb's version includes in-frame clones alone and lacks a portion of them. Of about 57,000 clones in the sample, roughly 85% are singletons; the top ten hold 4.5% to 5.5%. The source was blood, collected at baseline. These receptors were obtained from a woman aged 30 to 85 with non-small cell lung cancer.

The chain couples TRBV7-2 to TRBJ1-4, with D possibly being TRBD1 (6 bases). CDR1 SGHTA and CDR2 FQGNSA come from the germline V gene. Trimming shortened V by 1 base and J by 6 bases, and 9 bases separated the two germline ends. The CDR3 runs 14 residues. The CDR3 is CASSLDRVYEKLFF. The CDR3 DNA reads TGTGCCAGCAGCTTAGACAGGGTTTATGAAAAACTGTTTTTT. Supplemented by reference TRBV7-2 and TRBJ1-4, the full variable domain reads GAGVSQSPSNKVTEKGKDVELRCDPISGHTALYWYRQSLGQGLEFLIYFQGNSAPDKSGLPSDRFSAERTGGSVSTLTIQRTQQEDSAVYLCASSLDRVYEKLFFGSGTQLSVL.

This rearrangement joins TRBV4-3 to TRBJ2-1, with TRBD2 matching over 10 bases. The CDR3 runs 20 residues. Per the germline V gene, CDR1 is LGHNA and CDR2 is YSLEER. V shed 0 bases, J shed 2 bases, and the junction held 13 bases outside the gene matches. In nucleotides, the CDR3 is TGCGCCAGCAGCCAAGAAACTACTAGCGGGGCCCTAGGAACCTACAATGAGCAGTTCTTC. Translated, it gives CASSQETTSGALGTYNEQFF.

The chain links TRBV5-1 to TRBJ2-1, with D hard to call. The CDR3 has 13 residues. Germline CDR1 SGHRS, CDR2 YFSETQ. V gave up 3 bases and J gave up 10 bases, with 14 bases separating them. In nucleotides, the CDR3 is TGCGCCAGCAGCTCCCCCGCCCGTCGGGAGCAGTTCTTC. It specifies CASSSPARREQFF.

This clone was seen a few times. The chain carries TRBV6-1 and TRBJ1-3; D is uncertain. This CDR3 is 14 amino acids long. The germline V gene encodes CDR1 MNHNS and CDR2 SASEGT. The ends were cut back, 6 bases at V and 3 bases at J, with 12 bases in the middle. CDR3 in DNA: TGTGCCAGCAGGGACTCCGCGGTTGGAAACACCATATATTTT. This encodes CASRDSAVGNTIYF.

DNA for the CDR3: TGCGCCAGCAGAACAGGGACTAAAGAGACCCAGTACTTC. It specifies CASRTGTKETQYF. The chain links TRBV5-1 to TRBJ2-5; D is possibly TRBD2 (7 bases). From germline, CDR1 is SGHRS and CDR2 YFSETQ. This CDR3 has 13 residues. V was clipped by 5 bases and J by 3 bases, with 11 bases between them.

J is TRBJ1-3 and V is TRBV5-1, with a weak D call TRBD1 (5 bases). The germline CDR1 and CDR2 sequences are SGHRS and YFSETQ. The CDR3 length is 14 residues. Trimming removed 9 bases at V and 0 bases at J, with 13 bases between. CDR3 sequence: CATSPGTSGNTIYF. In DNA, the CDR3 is TGCGCCACTTCACCGGGGACCTCTGGAAACACCATATATTTT.

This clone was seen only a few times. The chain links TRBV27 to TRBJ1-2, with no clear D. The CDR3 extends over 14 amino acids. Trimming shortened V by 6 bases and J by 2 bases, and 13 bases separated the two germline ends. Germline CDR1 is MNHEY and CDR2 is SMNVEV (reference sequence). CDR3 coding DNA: TGTGCCAGCAGCCCTACCGGTCAGAACTATGGCTACACCTTC. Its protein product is CASSPTGQNYGYTF.

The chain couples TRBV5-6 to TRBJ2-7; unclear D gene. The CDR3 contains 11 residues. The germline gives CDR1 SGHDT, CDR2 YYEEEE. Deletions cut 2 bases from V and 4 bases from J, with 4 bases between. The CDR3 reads CASSFRYEQYF. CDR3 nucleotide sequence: TGTGCCAGCAGCTTTAGATACGAGCAGTACTTC.

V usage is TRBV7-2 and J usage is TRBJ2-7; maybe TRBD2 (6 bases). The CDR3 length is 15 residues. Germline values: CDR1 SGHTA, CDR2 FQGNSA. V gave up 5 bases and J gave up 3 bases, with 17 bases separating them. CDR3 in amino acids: CASSPSSALHYEQYF. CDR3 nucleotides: TGTGCCAGCAGCCCTTCTAGCGCCCTCCACTACGAGCAGTACTTC.

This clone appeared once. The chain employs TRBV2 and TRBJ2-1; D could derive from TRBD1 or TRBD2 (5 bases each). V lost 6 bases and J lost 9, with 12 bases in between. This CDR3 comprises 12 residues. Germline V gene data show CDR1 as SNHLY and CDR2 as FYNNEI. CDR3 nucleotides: TGTGCCAGCAGACAAACGGGGACTGAGCAGTTCTTC. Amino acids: CASRQTGTEQFF. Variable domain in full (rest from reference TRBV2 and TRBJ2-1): EPEVTQTPSHQVTQMGQEVILRCVPISNHLYFYWYRQILGQKVEFLVSFYNNEISEKSEIFDDQFSVERPDGSNFTLKIRSTKLEDSAMYFCASRQTGTEQFFGPGTRLTVL.